The rows below give T cell receptor beta chains drawn from one sample of a study of T cell repertoires in cytomegalovirus infection. Their cognate antigens are unknown. TCRdb analysed the reads with MiXCR anew, one entry per CDR3 protein. The profile shows nearly 700,000 distinct CDR3 sequences, roughly 30% of them singletons. This sample comprised cultured PBMCs, obtained from culture after CMV antigen stimulation. These receptor sequences come from a human donor in good health (CMV status not recorded). Some clones in this sample may be carry-over from other donors' samples. CDR3s include the opening cysteine and the closing phenylalanine or tryptophan. The D gene is left open where the match is weak. Only part of the rows carry a size: once, few, many, or a class if the clone is expanded.

>TRBJ1-2|TRBV5-4|-|-
TGTGCCAGCAGCTTGGGACGGGGGACGAACTATGGCTACACCTTC
CASSLGRGTNYGYTF
>TRBJ2-6|TRBV5-6|-|-
TGTGCCAGTTCTAACGACTACTCTGGGGCCAACGTCCTGACTTTC
CASSNDYSGANVLTF
>TRBJ2-1|TRBV7-2|many|-
TGTGCCAGCAGCTTAGAGGGGGGGACTCTCTACAATGAGCAGTTCTTC
CASSLEGGTLYNEQFF
>TRBJ1-1|TRBV25-1|-|-
TGTGCCAGCAGTGAATCATGGGGGGCAACTGAAGCTTTCTTT
CASSESWGATEAFF
>TRBJ1-5|TRBV6-6|-|-
TGTGCCAGCAGTTATCTGGGGTTAAGCAATCAGCCCCAGCATTTT
CASSYLGLSNQPQHF
>TRBJ2-7|TRBV4-2|-|TRBD1
TGTGCCAGCAGCCAAGACGGGGACAGGGACCCCCGGGGGCAGTACTTC
CASSQDGDRDPRGQYF
>TRBJ2-5|TRBV4-3|once|-
TGCGCCAGCAGCCAACGAACCGGGACCTGGGAGACCCAGTACTTC
CASSQRTGTWETQYF
>TRBJ2-5|TRBV10-3|-|-
TGTGCCATCAGTGGGGCCAGACAAGAGACCCAGTACTTC
CAISGARQETQYF
>TRBJ2-1|TRBV6-1|-|-
TGTGCCAGCAGGACAAGCTACAATGAGCAGTTCTTC
CASRTSYNEQFF
>TRBJ2-7|TRBV15|few|TRBD2
TGTGCCACCAGCAGAGGACACGGGAGGGCCATCTACGAGCAGTACTTC
CATSRGHGRAIYEQYF
>TRBJ2-3|TRBV10-3|-|-
TGTGCCATCAGTGTCCGTCAGGGGTTCACAGATACGCAGTATTTT
CAISVRQGFTDTQYF
>TRBJ2-5|TRBV24-1|-|-
TGTGCCACCAGTGCTCTAGACAGGGGAGGGGAGACCCAGTACTTC
CATSALDRGGETQYF
>TRBJ2-2|TRBV6-1|few|TRBD2
TGTGCCAGCAGTGTCAGCGGGGGGTCGACCGGGGAGCTGTTTTTT
CASSVSGGSTGELFF
>TRBJ2-7|TRBV7-2|few|TRBD2
TGTGCCAGCAGTTATGCGGGAGTTGACTACGAGCAGTACTTC
CASSYAGVDYEQYF
>TRBJ1-1|TRBV7-9|many|-
TGTGCCAGCAGCCGTGACAGTGAAGCTTTCTTT
CASSRDSEAFF
>TRBJ2-3|TRBV27|few|TRBD2
TGTGCCAGCAGTTTAAACGGGGGGAGTGGAGATACGCAGTATTTT
CASSLNGGSGDTQYF
>TRBJ1-1|TRBV12-3/TRBV12-4|few|-
TGTGCCAGCAGAGAGGGACACCCGAACACTGAAGCTTTCTTT
CASREGHPNTEAFF
>TRBJ2-1|TRBV19|few|TRBD1
TGTGCCAGTAGTATTGGGACAGGGAATGAGCAGTTCTTC
CASSIGTGNEQFF
>TRBJ2-7|TRBV14|few|-
TGTGCCAGCAGCCAAGACAGTCGCTACGAGCAGTACTTC
CASSQDSRYEQYF
>TRBJ1-2|TRBV12-3/TRBV12-4|-|-
TGTGCCAGCAGTTTAGCCCACGTGAAAGGGGGGACCTACTATGGCTACACCTTC
CASSLAHVKGGTYYGYTF
>TRBJ2-1|TRBV7-2|few|TRBD2
TGTGCCAGCAGCTTAGGCCCCGGGACTAGCGGGAGGGCCTCGTTCTTC
CASSLGPGTSGRASFF
>TRBJ2-7|TRBV28|-|TRBD2
TGTGCCAGCAGTACAACTAGCGGGCCACGGGGGGACGAGCAGTACTTC
CASSTTSGPRGDEQYF
>TRBJ1-3|TRBV18|-|-
TGTGCCAGCTCGGAACAGTCTATAGGAAACACCATATATTTT
CASSEQSIGNTIYF
>TRBJ1-2|TRBV30|-|TRBD1
TGTGCCTGGACACCAACAGGGGGCTATGGCTACACCTTC
CAWTPTGGYGYTF
>TRBJ2-2|TRBV7-6|few|-
TGTGCCAGCAGCTTTCTCACGAGTCGAGAGAACACCGGGGAGCTGTTTTTT
CASSFLTSRENTGELFF
>TRBJ2-1|TRBV6-1|-|TRBD2
TGTGCCAGCTTGTGGACTAGCGGGAGGGCATCCCAGTTCTTC
CASLWTSGRASQFF
>TRBJ2-5|TRBV6-1|-|TRBD1
TGTGCCAGCAGTGATCACAGGGGGATCAGAGAGACCCAGTACTTC
CASSDHRGIRETQYF
>TRBJ2-5|TRBV6-1|-|TRBD1
TGTGCCAGCAGCCGACAGGGGGCGAGGGAGACCCAGTACTTC
CASSRQGARETQYF
>TRBJ2-2|TRBV7-6|many|-
TGTGCCAGCAGCTTAGTTGGCGGCCGGAACACCGGGGAGCTGTTTTTT
CASSLVGGRNTGELFF
>TRBJ2-5|TRBV7-9|many|TRBD2
TGTGCCAGCAGCCTATCTGCTAGCGGGAGTGGGGAAGAGACCCAGTACTTC
CASSLSASGSGEETQYF
>TRBJ1-2|TRBV28|few|-
TGTGCCAGCGAATCTAGATATGGCTACACCTTC
CASESRYGYTF
>TRBJ2-7|TRBV6-1|few|TRBD2
TGTGCCAGCAGATTTCGAGCGGGGGAGGGCTACGAGCAGTACTTC
CASRFRAGEGYEQYF